This T cell receptor (beta chain) is from a study of T cell changes during pregnancy in multiple sclerosis. Here immunoSEQ multiplex PCR was the method, and the copy in TCRdb shows in-frame clones only, minus some. The profile shows about 85,000 clones, approximately 91% of them singletons. Germline CDR1 and CDR2: MNHEY and SVGAGI. V lost 2 bases, J lost 2 bases, and 5 bases stayed unmatched. The CDR3 has 16 amino acids. The receptor was isolated from a female donor with multiple sclerosis, enrolled in a pregnancy study. The sample here was peripheral blood, taken in the first trimester of pregnancy. The chain carries TRBV6-5 and TRBJ1-3, with 8 positions matching TRBD1. CDR3 sequence reads: CASSYGQGGTGNTIYF. CDR3 bases: TGTGCCAGCAGTTACGGACAGGGAGGCACTGGAAACACCATATATTTT.